Shown below are 18 T cell receptor beta chains from a single sample sequenced in a study of shared clonotypes between healthy human individuals. Cells designated naive CD8 were CD45RO-negative and were positively selected for CCR7, with terminally differentiated effector memory CD45RA+ cells excluded. Only in-frame clones appear in the TCRdb table, and some are missing; sequencing was by immunoSEQ multiplex PCR. The sample includes about 2 million clones, about 95% of them seen just once. Specimen: naive CD8+ T cells sorted from blood. All receptors come from a man younger than 35 in good health.

The rearrangement uses TRBV14 and TRBJ2-7, with D tentatively TRBD1 (6 bases). CDR1 and CDR2 (germline): SGHDN, FVKESK. The ends were cut back, 5 bases at V and 7 bases at J, with 21 bases in the middle. The CDR3 extends over 15 amino acids. The DNA for the CDR3 is TGTGCCAGCAGCTACTACGAGGACAGTTATAGAGAGCAGTACTTC. This codes for CASSYYEDSYREQYF.

J is TRBJ1-2 and V is TRBV27; D perhaps matches TRBD1 (5 bases). CDR1 MNHEY and CDR2 SMNVEV come from the germline V gene (reference sequence). V was clipped by 3 bases and J by 0 bases, with 23 bases between them. CDR3 size: 19 residues. The chain's CDR3 is CASSFLGVTETHANYGYTF. For the CDR3, the DNA is TGTGCCAGCAGTTTTTTGGGGGTTACAGAAACTCATGCTAACTATGGCTACACCTTC.

The chain carries TRBV13 and TRBJ2-2, with D unclear. Germline V gene sequence: CDR1 PRHDT, CDR2 FYEKMQ (reference sequence). Trimming cost V 0 bases and J 0 bases, with 11 bases left between them. CDR3 size: 17 residues. The CDR3 sequence: CASSLGMETSNTGELFF. Here the CDR3 DNA reads TGTGCCAGCAGCTTAGGTATGGAGACTTCGAACACCGGGGAGCTGTTTTTT.

The gene calls are TRBV10-2 and TRBJ1-6; D might be TRBD1 (6 bases). The CDR3 spans 15 residues. CDR1 is WSHSY and CDR2 is SAAADI in the germline V gene. Trimming pared 7 bases from V and 14 bases from J, leaving 24 bases between. The DNA for the CDR3 is TGCGCCAGCAAGGAGAAACAGGGACCGCTTCGGGCCCTCCACTTT. Translation gives CASKEKQGPLRALHF.

Remarks on this clone: The sample holds other DNA sequences that translate to the same CDR3. The genes are TRBV28 and TRBJ1-1; D may be TRBD1 (6 bases). Germline values: CDR1 MDHEN, CDR2 SYDVKM. The CDR3 spans 15 residues. V dropped 2 bases and J dropped 0 bases, with 10 bases sitting between them. The DNA of the CDR3 is TGTGCCAGCAGTTTAAGTACAGGGATGAACACTGAAGCTTTCTTT. It encodes CASSLSTGMNTEAFF. Looking up the rest from reference TRBV28 and TRBJ1-1 gives the full variable domain: DVKVTQSSRYLVKRTGEKVFLECVQDMDHENMFWYRQDPGLGLRLIYFSYDVKMKEKGDIPEGYSVSREKKERFSLILESASTNQTSMYLCASSLSTGMNTEAFFGQGTRLTVV.

V and J are TRBV6-6 and TRBJ1-1, with no clear D. Germline V gene lookup returns CDR1 MNHNY and CDR2 SVGAGI (reference sequence). Trimming took 6 bases from V and 1 from J, leaving 9 bases between them. The CDR3 is 13 amino acids. The DNA of the CDR3 is TGTGCCAGCAGCCCCCGGGCGAACACTGAAGCTTTCTTT. It is translated as CASSPRANTEAFF.

This chain joins TRBV30 and TRBJ1-2; no firm D call. This CDR3 is 13 amino acids long. Germline V CDR1 and CDR2: GTSNPN, SVGIG (reference sequence). V lost 4 bases, J lost 0 bases, and 9 bases lay in between. CDR3 nucleotides: TGTGCCTGGATAGACGGTGCTAACTATGGCTACACCTTC. Its translation: CAWIDGANYGYTF.

The chain combines TRBV13 with TRBJ2-5; no firm D call. Trimming pared 3 bases from V and 5 bases from J, leaving 7 bases between. The CDR3 is made up of 12 amino acids. Germline assignment: CDR1 PRHDT and CDR2 FYEKMQ (reference sequence). The CDR3 sequence: CASSFGRETQYF. The DNA for the CDR3 is TGTGCCAGCAGCTTCGGGCGGGAGACCCAGTACTTC.

This clone has only one observation. J is TRBJ2-7 and V is TRBV2, with 8 bases matching TRBD2. In germline, CDR1 is SNHLY, CDR2 FYNNEI. This CDR3 contains 16 residues. V shed 3 bases and J 4 bases; nucleotides not matched to a gene: 11. CDR3 protein: CASSDTSGRKPYEQYF. CDR3 nucleotides: TGTGCCAGCAGTGACACCAGCGGGAGAAAACCATACGAGCAGTACTTC.

This sequence joins TRBV10-3 and TRBJ1-6; possibly TRBD1 for D (5 bases). V lost 10 bases and J 7 bases, leaving 14 bases between the germline ends. The CDR3 covers 13 residues. Germline loops: CDR1 ENHRY, CDR2 SYGVKD. The chain's CDR3 is CATRDSSNSPLHF. CDR3 coding DNA: TGTGCCACGAGAGACAGCTCGAATTCACCCCTCCACTTT.

V and J are TRBV5-1 and TRBJ2-1, with D unclear. Trimming cost V 0 bases and J 4 bases, with 8 bases left between them. This CDR3 spans 14 amino acids. In germline, CDR1 is SGHRS, CDR2 YFSETQ. Written as DNA, the CDR3 is TGCGCCAGCAGCTTGGGGCCCGAATACAATGAGCAGTTCTTC. This codes for CASSLGPEYNEQFF.

The rearrangement links TRBV21-1 to TRBJ2-3; the table's D call TRBD1 went unverified against the DNA. TRBV21-1 is labeled a pseudogene. The length of the CDR3 is 15 residues. The CDR3 region has the DNA TGTGCCAGCAGCCAATATTACAGGGGATTAGGGCCGCAGTATTTT. Protein sequence: CASSQYYRGLGPQYF.

The gene calls are TRBV19 and TRBJ2-7, with TRBD2 as a possible D gene (6 bases). Germline-derived CDR1 and CDR2 are LNHDA and SQIVND (reference sequence). V was cut by 5 bases and J by 5 bases, with 13 bases left in between. The CDR3 length is 13 residues. The CDR3 DNA reads TGTGCCAGTAGTCCTTCGGAGGGAGACGAGCAGTACTTC. Its translation is CASSPSEGDEQYF.

V usage is TRBV11-2 and J usage is TRBJ2-3; no clear D gene. V was trimmed by 3 bases and J by 0 bases, leaving 10 bases between them. The CDR3 is made up of 15 amino acids. The germline CDR1 and CDR2 sequences are SGHAT and FQNNGV. For the CDR3, the DNA is TGTGCCAGCAGCTTTCGCGGTTCTAGCACAGATACGCAGTATTTT. It specifies CASSFRGSSTDTQYF.

This rearrangement joins TRBV18 to TRBJ2-3; D is uncertain. This CDR3 region has 13 residues. Germline CDR1 is KGHSH and CDR2 is LQKENI. Trimming cost V 0 bases and J 6 bases, with 7 bases left between them. The CDR3 here is CASSPPNQDTQYF. The DNA of the CDR3 is TGTGCCAGCTCACCACCGAATCAGGATACGCAGTATTTT.

The chain is built from TRBV5-4 and TRBJ2-2; 7 nucleotides match TRBD1. The junction had 7 bases not matched to a gene; V was cut back by 4 bases and J by 4 bases. CDR1 is SGHNT and CDR2 is YYREEE in the germline V gene (reference sequence). This CDR3 contains 15 residues. The CDR3 protein is CASSAWTGGTGELFF. As DNA, the CDR3 is TGTGCCAGCAGCGCGTGGACAGGCGGCACCGGGGAGCTGTTTTTT.

The rearrangement links TRBV9 to TRBJ2-2; 8 bases agree with TRBD1. The V segment lost 4 bases and the J segment 6 bases; nucleotides outside the gene matches: 5. The CDR3 length is 14 residues. Germline V gene lookup returns CDR1 SGDLS and CDR2 YYNGEE. As DNA, the CDR3 is TGTGCCAGCAGCTCAGGGGGCGAGGCCGGGGAGCTGTTTTTT. Its protein product is CASSSGGEAGELFF.

A word on this clone: The identical CDR3 is also encoded by other nucleotide sequences in the sample. This rearrangement joins TRBV14 to TRBJ2-1; 7 bases agree with TRBD2. The J segment lost 4 bases and the V segment lost 3 bases, leaving 6 bases of the junction unmatched. This CDR3 has 15 amino acids. Looked up from germline, CDR1 is SGHDN and CDR2 is FVKESK. In DNA form, the CDR3 reads TGTGCCAGCAGCCACTTGAGGGAGGGTTACAATGAGCAGTTCTTC. This codes for CASSHLREGYNEQFF.